This entry concerns a single T cell receptor (beta chain). This record belongs to a study of blood T cell repertoires in COVID-19. Across the whole study: Sources were T cells, B-cell-depleted T cells, or PBMCs; the material itself was cDNA or gDNA.

Generated by immunoSEQ multiplex PCR, the TCRdb table keeps only in-frame clones and is missing some. There are 150,000 or so clones in the sample; around 81% occur only once, and roughly 2.9% lies in the top ten. The V gene lost 3 bases and the J gene lost 5 bases, with 13 bases spanning the gap. Germline-derived CDR1 and CDR2 are LNHDA and SQIVND (reference sequence). The CDR3 has 15 residues. The sequenced material came from peripheral blood. This TCR was recovered from a woman in her forties with active or convalescent COVID-19. This chain uses TRBV19 with TRBJ2-2; TRBD1 might be the D (6 bases). Here the CDR3 DNA reads TGTGCCAGTAGTATTCGGCAGGGGATGACCGGGGAGCTGTTTTTT. Its translation is CASSIRQGMTGELFF.